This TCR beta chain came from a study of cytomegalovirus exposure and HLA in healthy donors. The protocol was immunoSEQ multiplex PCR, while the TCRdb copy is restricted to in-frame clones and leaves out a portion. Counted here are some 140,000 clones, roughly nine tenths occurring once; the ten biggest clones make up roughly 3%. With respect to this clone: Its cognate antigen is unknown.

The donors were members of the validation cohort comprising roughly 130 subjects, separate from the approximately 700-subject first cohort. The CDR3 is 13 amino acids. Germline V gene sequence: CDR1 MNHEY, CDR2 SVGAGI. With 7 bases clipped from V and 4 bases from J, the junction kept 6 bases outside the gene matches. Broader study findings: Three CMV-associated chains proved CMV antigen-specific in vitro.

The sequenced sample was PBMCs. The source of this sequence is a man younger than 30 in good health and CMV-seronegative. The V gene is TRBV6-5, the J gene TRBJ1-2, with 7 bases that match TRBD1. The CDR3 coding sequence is TGTGCCAGCACCGGGGACAGCCCCTATGGCTACACCTTC. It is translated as CASTGDSPYGYTF.